This T cell receptor (beta chain) appears in the sequencing data of a study of shared clonotypes between healthy human individuals. Notes on the study in general: Among donors, sharing of clonotypes was expected to be affected by sequencing depth.

V was pared by 1 base and J by 5 bases, with 6 bases between. The germline V gene has CDR1 SEHNR and CDR2 FQNEAQ (reference sequence). The CDR3 length is 12 residues. The method was immunoSEQ multiplex PCR; TCRdb's version includes in-frame clones alone and lacks a portion of them. The data show about 450,000 clones, with roughly 80% seen just once and 13% held by the top ten. All donors qualified as healthy HIV-negative adults and had experienced no recent acute infections or vaccinations. This clone was seen only a few times. Its antigen is currently unknown. The chain links TRBV7-9 to TRBJ2-7, with no clear D. The sequenced material came from PBMCs. The TCR sequence derives from a woman between 40 and 55 years old in good health. Some clones in this sample may be carry-over from other donors' samples. The CDR3 DNA reads as TGTGCCAGCAGCTTAGGTCCCAACGAGCAGTACTTC. Translated: CASSLGPNEQYF.